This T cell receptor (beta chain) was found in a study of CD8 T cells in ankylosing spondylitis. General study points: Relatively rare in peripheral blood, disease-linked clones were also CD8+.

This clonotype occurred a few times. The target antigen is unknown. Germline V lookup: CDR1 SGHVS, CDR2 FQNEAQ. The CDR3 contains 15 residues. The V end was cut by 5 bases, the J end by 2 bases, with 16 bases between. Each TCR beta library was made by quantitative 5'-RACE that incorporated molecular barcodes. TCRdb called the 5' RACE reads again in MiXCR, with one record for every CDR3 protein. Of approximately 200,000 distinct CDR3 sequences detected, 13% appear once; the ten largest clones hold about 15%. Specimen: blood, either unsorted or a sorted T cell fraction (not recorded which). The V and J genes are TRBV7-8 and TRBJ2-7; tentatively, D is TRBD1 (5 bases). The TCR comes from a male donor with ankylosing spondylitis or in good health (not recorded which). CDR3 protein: CASSPTLGDPYEQYF. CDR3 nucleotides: TGTGCCAGCAGCCCCACCTTAGGGGATCCCTACGAGCAGTACTTC.